Given below is one T cell receptor beta chain in context. Its antigen specificity is not known. Base qualities are not provided; no much larger clone lies one nucleotide away. The data are from a study of PD-1 blockade in mismatch repair-deficient tumors (dated by TCRdb to 2015 to 2018). Study-level background: The trial enrolled some 90 consecutive patients with 12 mismatch repair-deficient cancer types between 2013 and 2016, all previously treated and progressing. Tumor-associated T cell clones in the peripheral blood of patients responding to PD-1 blockade were tracked using deep sequencing of TCR CDR3 regions.

For each enrolled patient, mismatch repair deficiency was established using either polymerase chain reaction or immunohistochemistry. TCR sequencing was performed for a few patients who responded to pembrolizumab therapy. The phase II trial prospectively tested pembrolizumab PD-1 blockade in advanced mismatch repair-deficient cancers regardless of tissue of origin. Serial peripheral blood T cell samples were collected before and at multiple times after starting PD-1 blockade. Blood sampling times were reported as weeks after the first pembrolizumab dose. The protocol used for the library was the immunoSEQ multiplex PCR assay. TCRdb carries this immuneACCESS record with in-frame sequences only. Its versions omit some clonotypes, under half of them owing to an unresolved V gene in the studies checked, with the rest unexplained. The sample includes approximately 130,000 clones, with around 83% observed a single time. About 13% of the sample is in the top ten clones.

The CDR3, from cysteine to phenylalanine, totals 13 residues. The CDR3 DNA has 39 bases and is translated from base 1. CDR1 SEHNR and CDR2 FQNEAQ are derived from the germline V gene (reference sequence). V was cut back by 6 bases and J by 9 bases, leaving a gap of 15 bases between them. Study-wide conclusions, independent of this receptor: Rapid expansion after pembrolizumab followed by contraction, generally before radiologic responses, was shown by tumor-resident clones, which were often undetectable in blood before treatment.

The sequence joins TRBV7-9 to TRBJ2-1; D gene: possibly TRBD2, on 6 matching bases. The specimen comprised peripheral blood, sampled 44 weeks after starting pembrolizumab. The sequence was obtained from an adult with mismatch repair-deficient cancer. The CDR3 amino acid sequence is: CASSFIPEGEQFF. The base sequence is TGTGCCAGCAGTTTCATCCCGGAGGGTGAGCAGTTCTTC. Where the CDR3 stops, the reference TRBV7-9 and TRBJ2-1 genes take over; the full variable domain is DTGVSQNPRHKITKRGQNVTFRCDPISEHNRLYWYRQTLGQGPEFLTYFQNEAQLEKSRLLSDRFSAERPKGSFSTLEIQRTEQGDSAMYLCASSFIPEGEQFFGPGTRLTVL.